Here is one T cell receptor (beta chain) with its context. This sample is part of a study of response to subunit inactivated influenza vaccine. TCRdb re-derived calls from the RT-PCR reads in MiXCR, one entry per CDR3 protein. The table shows about 520,000 distinct CDR3 sequences, with about 25% occurring only once. The germline V gene has CDR1 SGHRS and CDR2 YFSETQ. The CDR3 has 17 amino acids. Trimming at V came to 4 bases and at J to 6 bases, leaving 7 bases not matched to a gene. This receptor was obtained from a man aged 45-60 years who received an inactivated influenza vaccine. This sample comprised CD4+ T cells sorted from PBMCs, obtained roughly 5 days after vaccination. The J gene is TRBJ2-2, the V gene TRBV5-1, with 15 bases aligning to TRBD2. This chain's CDR3 is CASSRTSGRETAGELFF. Written as DNA, the CDR3 is TGCGCCAGCAGCCGGACTAGCGGGAGGGAAACAGCCGGGGAGCTGTTTTTT.